Each of the 26 T cell receptor beta chains below was sequenced from the same sample in a study of blood T cell repertoires in COVID-19. Only in-frame clones appear in the TCRdb table, and some are missing; sequencing was by immunoSEQ multiplex PCR. The sample yields 250,000 to 350,000 clones, about 89% seen once. What was sequenced was peripheral blood. All receptors come from a man under 40 with acute or convalescent COVID-19.

V is TRBV19 and J is TRBJ2-5; D possibly corresponds to TRBD2 (6 bases). Germline CDR1 LNHDA, CDR2 SQIVND (reference sequence). The length of the CDR3 is 16 residues. V was pared by 6 bases and J by 3 bases, with 20 bases between. The CDR3 is CASSPSIPAGKETQYF. The CDR3 nucleotides are TGTGCCAGTAGCCCCTCGATTCCGGCGGGGAAAGAGACCCAGTACTTC.

The chain is built from TRBV12-3 or TRBV12-4 and TRBJ1-2, with a tentative D call TRBD1 (6 bases). The CDR3 loop spans 13 amino acids. V shed 2 bases and J shed 4 bases, with 8 bases lying between them. The CDR3 DNA reads as TGTGCCAGCAGTTTAACGGACAGCTATGGCTACACCTTC. Protein: CASSLTDSYGYTF.

The gene calls are TRBV18 and TRBJ2-7; 8 bases fit TRBD1. V lost 1 base and J lost 4; bases outside the gene matches: 3. The germline V gene has CDR1 KGHSH and CDR2 LQKENI. The CDR3 sequence is 14 residues long. The CDR3 DNA sequence: TGTGCCAGCTCACCACGGACAGGGCTATACGAGCAGTACTTC. The encoded protein is CASSPRTGLYEQYF.

This clone was recorded once. V is TRBV28 and J is TRBJ2-7; D not resolved. This CDR3 contains 16 residues. Trimming cost V 5 bases and J 0 bases, with 17 bases left between them. Germline CDR1 MDHEN, CDR2 SYDVKM. CDR3 DNA: TGTGCCAGCAGTGGGTACACAGATTTCAGCTCCTACGAGCAGTACTTC. Translating it yields CASSGYTDFSSYEQYF. Using reference TRBV28 and TRBJ2-7 for the parts outside the CDR3, the full variable domain is DVKVTQSSRYLVKRTGEKVFLECVQDMDHENMFWYRQDPGLGLRLIYFSYDVKMKEKGDIPEGYSVSREKKERFSLILESASTNQTSMYLCASSGYTDFSSYEQYFGPGTRLTVT.

The chain links TRBV14 to TRBJ1-3; D is ambiguous. CDR3 size: 14 residues. The germline CDR1 and CDR2 sequences are SGHDN and FVKESK. V lost 1 base and J lost 0, with 4 bases in between. This chain's CDR3 is CASSQASSGNTIYF. The CDR3 DNA reads as TGTGCCAGCAGCCAAGCGAGCTCTGGAAACACCATATATTTT.

This clone was seen more than once but under ten times. The chain links TRBV19 to TRBJ1-6, with D hard to call. This CDR3 has 14 amino acids. From germline, CDR1 is LNHDA and CDR2 SQIVND (reference sequence). CDR3 sequence reads: CVLIDMFNNSPLHF. DNA of the CDR3: TGTGTCTTAATAGACATGTTCAATAATTCACCCCTCCACTTT.

This chain links TRBV2 with TRBJ2-3; a weak D match, TRBD2 (7 bases). Trimming took off 6 bases at V and 6 bases at J, with 16 bases between the two ends. This CDR3 is 14 amino acids long. Germline V gene lookup returns CDR1 SNHLY and CDR2 FYNNEI. The chain's CDR3 is CASRPGGPRDTQYF. CDR3 DNA: TGTGCCAGCAGACCCGGGGGGCCGCGGGATACGCAGTATTTT.

The gene calls are TRBV28 and TRBJ2-7, with D maybe TRBD2 (5 bases). Germline V gene sequence: CDR1 MDHEN, CDR2 SYDVKM. V lost 4 bases, J lost 6 bases, and 13 bases lay in between. This CDR3 has 13 residues. The CDR3: CASSSLRRREQYF. CDR3 nucleotides: TGTGCCAGCAGTTCCTTGAGGAGGCGCGAGCAGTACTTC.

The rearrangement links TRBV6-1 to TRBJ1-5, with no clear D. This CDR3 has 14 amino acids. V dropped 1 base and J dropped 9 bases, with 13 bases sitting between them. CDR1 and CDR2 (germline): MNHNS, SASEGT. The CDR3 loop reads CASSEGGGGPPQHF. CDR3 coding DNA: TGTGCCAGCAGTGAAGGGGGAGGAGGTCCGCCCCAGCATTTT.

V gene TRBV28 combines with J gene TRBJ1-2; D gene ambiguous. Germline V lookup: CDR1 MDHEN, CDR2 SYDVKM. The CDR3 extends over 10 amino acids. V dropped 6 bases and J dropped 10 bases, with 9 bases sitting between them. CDR3 sequence: CASRSISYTF. The CDR3 nucleotides are TGTGCCAGCAGATCTATCTCCTACACCTTC.

This sequence joins TRBV6-5 and TRBJ1-1; possible D gene TRBD1, 5 bases. The CDR3 totals 13 residues. The germline V and J ends were trimmed by 7 bases and 4 bases, with 13 bases remaining between them. The germline gives CDR1 MNHEY, CDR2 SVGAGI. CDR3 in DNA: TGTGCCAGCATAGGACCGCAGGGCACTGAAGCTTTCTTT. The encoded protein is CASIGPQGTEAFF.

On this clone: Germline is not matched at one junction end, which may reflect a read error. This rearrangement joins TRBV19 to TRBJ2-1, with TRBD2 matching 11 bases. The length of the CDR3 is 13 residues. The germline CDR1 and CDR2 sequences are LNHDA and SQIVND (reference sequence). As DNA, the CDR3 is TGTGCCAGCAGTAGCGGGGGGGCATTTGAGCAGTTCTTC. Translation: CASSSGGAFEQFF.

The V gene is TRBV28, the J gene TRBJ2-1; TRBD2 might be the D (5 bases). V lost 2 bases, J lost 0 bases, and 14 bases lay in between. The CDR3 has 17 residues. Germline CDR1 reads MDHEN; CDR2 reads SYDVKM. In DNA form, the CDR3 reads TGTGCCAGCAGTTTAAGCGGAAAAAGGCGCTCCTACAATGAGCAGTTCTTC. This encodes CASSLSGKRRSYNEQFF.

This rearrangement joins TRBV6-4 to TRBJ2-7; 11 bases map to TRBD2. The germline gives CDR1 MRHNA, CDR2 SNTAGT. CDR3 length: 17 amino acids. The J segment lost 6 bases and the V segment lost 0 bases, leaving 10 bases of the junction unmatched. The CDR3 nucleotides are TGTGCCAGCAGTGACTCATCGATACTAGCGGGAGTATGCGAGCAGTACTTC. This encodes CASSDSSILAGVCEQYF.

The chain joins TRBV18 to TRBJ2-5, with D perhaps TRBD1 (5 bases). V was pared by 4 bases and J by 2 bases, with 8 bases between. This CDR3 is 13 amino acids long. Germline loops: CDR1 KGHSH, CDR2 LQKENI. CDR3: CASSLRQQETQYF. The CDR3, as DNA: TGTGCCAGCTCACTAAGACAGCAAGAGACCCAGTACTTC.

The rearrangement links TRBV28 to TRBJ1-1; D is unclear. The CDR3 is 16 amino acids. V was shortened by 8 bases and J by 1 base, with 20 bases between the two germline ends. CDR1 MDHEN and CDR2 SYDVKM come from the germline V gene. As DNA, the CDR3 is TGTGCCAGCCAAATTTCCCGGGGATCGGGGAACACTGAAGCTTTCTTT. This encodes CASQISRGSGNTEAFF. Full variable domain (missing parts from reference TRBV28 and TRBJ1-1): DVKVTQSSRYLVKRTGEKVFLECVQDMDHENMFWYRQDPGLGLRLIYFSYDVKMKEKGDIPEGYSVSREKKERFSLILESASTNQTSMYLCASQISRGSGNTEAFFGQGTRLTVV.

The chain employs TRBV28 and TRBJ2-7; 8 nucleotides align to TRBD1. CDR3 size: 16 residues. V lost 4 bases, J lost 4 bases, and 12 bases stayed unmatched. The germline CDR1 and CDR2 sequences are MDHEN and SYDVKM. CDR3: CASSYLLGQGFYEQYF. In DNA form, the CDR3 reads TGTGCCAGCAGTTACCTCCTAGGACAGGGTTTTTACGAGCAGTACTTC.

The J gene is TRBJ1-4, the V gene TRBV29-1, with D tentatively TRBD1 (5 bases). The V gene lost 5 bases and the J gene lost 1 base, with 8 bases spanning the gap. Germline V gene lookup returns CDR1 SQVTM and CDR2 ANQGSEA. The CDR3 extends over 13 amino acids. The CDR3 coding sequence is TGCAGCGTTAGGAGGGGAACTAATGAAAAACTGTTTTTT. Protein sequence: CSVRRGTNEKLFF. The variable domain in full, completed from reference TRBV29-1 and TRBJ1-4, reads SAVISQKPSRDICQRGTSLTIQCQVDSQVTMMFWYRQQPGQSLTLIATANQGSEATYESGFVIDKFPISRPNLTFSTLTVSNMSPEDSSIYLCSVRRGTNEKLFFGSGTQLSVL.

V gene TRBV28 combines with J gene TRBJ1-6; D is undetermined. Germline V gene lookup returns CDR1 MDHEN and CDR2 SYDVKM. Trimming removed 6 bases at V and 0 bases at J, with 9 bases between. The CDR3 runs 15 residues. The CDR3 nucleotides read TGTGCCAGCAGCACCCGGTACTCCTATAATTCACCCCTCCACTTT. This translates into CASSTRYSYNSPLHF.

This clone appeared a single time. The chain recombines TRBV5-5 with TRBJ1-2; tentative D call: TRBD1 (6 bases). Germline V gene sequence: CDR1 SGHKS, CDR2 YYEKEE (reference sequence). Trimming took off 0 bases at V and 5 bases at J, with 14 bases between the two ends. This CDR3 spans 15 amino acids. CDR3 protein: CASSLAWQGRYGYTF. The DNA of the CDR3 is TGTGCCAGCAGCTTGGCCTGGCAGGGGAGATATGGCTACACCTTC. Variable domain in full (rest from reference TRBV5-5 and TRBJ1-2): DAGVTQSPTHLIKTRGQQVTLRCSPISGHKSVSWYQQVLGQGPQFIFQYYEKEERGRGNFPDRFSARQFPNYSSELNVNALLLGDSALYLCASSLAWQGRYGYTFGSGTRLTVV.

This chain uses TRBV19 with TRBJ2-1; 13 nucleotides align to TRBD2. V dropped 1 base and J dropped 10; count of bases not matched to a gene: 7. There are 16 residues in the CDR3. Germline V gene lookup returns CDR1 LNHDA and CDR2 SQIVND (reference sequence). The CDR3 nucleotides are TGTGCCAGTAGTATAGCACTAGCGGGGGGGGTGAGAGAGCAGTTCTTC. It encodes CASSIALAGGVREQFF.

The chain joins TRBV7-2 to TRBJ2-3; 10 nucleotides agree with TRBD2. This CDR3 is 13 amino acids long. Losses at the gene ends were 0 bases for V and 9 bases for J; bases not matched to a gene: 0. Germline V lookup: CDR1 SGHTA, CDR2 FQGNSA. CDR3 in amino acids: CASSLALAGTQYF. CDR3 sequence (DNA): TGTGCCAGCAGCTTAGCACTAGCGGGAACGCAGTATTTT.

CDR3 loop: CASRYRGEKLFF. CDR3 DNA sequence: TGTGCCAGCAGGTACAGGGGGGAAAAACTGTTTTTT. V gene TRBV2 combines with J gene TRBJ1-4, with TRBD1 matching 8 bases. The CDR3 spans 12 residues. Germline values: CDR1 SNHLY, CDR2 FYNNEI. Trimming removed 6 bases from V and 8 bases from J; junction bases left unmatched: 2. Variable domain in full (rest from reference TRBV2 and TRBJ1-4): EPEVTQTPSHQVTQMGQEVILRCVPISNHLYFYWYRQILGQKVEFLVSFYNNEISEKSEIFDDQFSVERPDGSNFTLKIRSTKLEDSAMYFCASRYRGEKLFFGSGTQLSVL.

The chain uses TRBV7-8 and TRBJ2-3; weak D call: TRBD2 (6 bases). V lost 1 base to trimming and J lost 4 bases, with 9 bases between them. The germline V gene encodes CDR1 SGHVS and CDR2 FQNEAQ. The CDR3 has 14 residues. CDR3 bases: TGTGCCAGCAGCTTAGGGTGGGAGGCAGATACGCAGTATTTT. As protein: CASSLGWEADTQYF.

The chain employs TRBV29-1 and TRBJ2-7; TRBD1 matches 10 bases. Germline CDR1 reads SQVTM; CDR2 reads ANQGSEA. There are 13 residues in the CDR3. The junction had 4 bases not matched to a gene; V was cut back by 4 bases and J by 4 bases. The CDR3 protein is CSVVRDRGYEQYF. The CDR3 DNA is TGCAGCGTTGTGAGGGACAGGGGTTACGAGCAGTACTTC.

The chain uses TRBV7-3 and TRBJ2-2; 7 bases are a match to TRBD2. CDR1 SGHTA and CDR2 FQGTGA come from the germline V gene. This CDR3 region has 15 residues. Trimming removed 5 bases from V and 5 bases from J; junction bases left unmatched: 8. As DNA, the CDR3 is TGTGCCAGCAGCCCCCGCCCCGGGGGGACCGGGGAGCTGTTTTTT. It is translated as CASSPRPGGTGELFF.